These 31 T cell receptor beta chains share one sample of origin, sequenced in a study of blood T cells in healthy people across ages (dated by TCRdb to the mid-2010s). To prepare the library, 5' RACE was applied. Sequencer: Illumina HiSeq 2500. A second roughly 7 to 12 cycle PCR used a sample-barcoded 5' primer and a J-beta primer mix. TCRdb itself trimmed the public reads at Q25 with fastp, ran MiXCR and retained productive beta chains. Each record represents a unique CDR3 protein, reported with the most common genes and DNA among its rows. The sample table lists 650,000 to 700,000 distinct CDR3 sequences, less than 40% of them with a count of one. Clones ranked in the top ten supply 15% to 19% of the sample. Source material: blood. These receptors all come from a woman older than 75 in good health. Donor details come from another sample of the same person, matched by shared clones.

A few counts support this clonotype. A read error may produce the germline difference seen at one junction end. V usage is TRBV18 and J usage is TRBJ2-7, with 7 bases aligning to TRBD1. The V gene's germline CDR1 is KGHSH and CDR2 LQKENI. There are 14 residues in the CDR3. The CDR3 DNA is TGTACCAGCCCAAGAGCAGGGGACAGACCTGAGCAGTACTTC. Translating it yields CTSPRAGDRPEQYF.

The chain uses TRBV5-1 and TRBJ1-4; TRBD1 aligns across 8 bases. Germline CDR1 SGHRS, CDR2 YFSETQ. The CDR3 extends over 14 amino acids. J was trimmed by 6 bases and V by 3 bases; bases with no gene match: 4. The chain's CDR3 is CASSSGTGHEKLFF. CDR3 coding DNA: TGCGCCAGCAGCTCCGGGACAGGCCATGAAAAACTGTTTTTT.

This clonotype was counted ten times or more. This chain links TRBV7-2 with TRBJ1-5, with D maybe TRBD1 (6 bases). The CDR3 totals 15 residues. From germline, CDR1 is SGHTA and CDR2 FQGNSA. Trimming took off 1 base at V and 7 bases at J, with 14 bases between the two ends. The CDR3 DNA is TGTGCCAGCAGCTTAGGTGCAGGGGCTCGACAGCCCCAGCATTTT. Amino acids: CASSLGAGARQPQHF.

Concerning this clonotype itself: This may arise from a read error, as a much more abundant clone is one base away. The chain employs TRBV5-1 and TRBJ2-1; D is unclear. The CDR3 has 16 amino acids. Germline values: CDR1 SGHRS, CDR2 YFSETQ. The CDR3 nucleotides read TGCGCCAGCACTGAGGTCGTGGGCAGCTCCTACAATGGGCAGTTCTTC. Protein product: CASTEVVGSSYNGQFF.

In regard to this clonotype: An end of the junction differs from the germline gene, which may be a read error. The chain is built from TRBV30 and TRBJ2-2; TRBD2 matches 9 bases. The CDR3 is 16 amino acids. The germline V gene has CDR1 GTSNPN and CDR2 SVGIG (reference sequence). The CDR3 nucleotides are TGTACCTGGAGTCGAGGCGGGGGGGAGAGCACCGGGGAGCTGTTTTTT. It yields the protein CTWSRGGGESTGELFF. The full variable domain, its missing parts supplied by reference TRBV30 and TRBJ2-2, is SQTIHQWPATLVQPVGSPLSLECTVEGTSNPNLYWYRQAAGRGLQLLFYSVGIGQISSEVPQNLSASRPQDRQFILSSKKLLLSDSGFYLCTWSRGGGESTGELFFGEGSRLTVL.

This clonotype was detected many times. The chain is built from TRBV12-3 or TRBV12-4 and TRBJ1-4, with D tentatively TRBD1 (5 bases). The CDR3 sequence is 14 residues long. Trimming removed 7 bases at V and 3 bases at J, with 12 bases between. The CDR3 reads CASTPDSANEKLFF. CDR3 bases: TGTGCCAGCACCCCTGACAGCGCTAATGAAAAACTGTTTTTT.

This clonotype was detected many times. The rearrangement uses TRBV15 and TRBJ2-3; 7 positions match TRBD2. Germline assignment: CDR1 LNHNV and CDR2 YYDKDF (reference sequence). CDR3 length: 15 residues. J was trimmed by 5 bases and V by 0 bases; bases with no gene match: 5. CDR3 nucleotide sequence: TGTGCCACCAGCAGAGAAGCGGGGAAGGGAGATACGCAGTATTTT. Translation: CATSREAGKGDTQYF.

This clonotype was picked up a small number of times. It may be a read error: a sequence one base away is much more abundant. This sequence joins TRBV20-1 and TRBJ2-7; weak D call: TRBD2 (5 bases). Germline assignment: CDR1 DFQATT and CDR2 SNEGSKA (reference sequence). Trimming took off 0 bases at V and 6 bases at J, with 15 bases between the two ends. The CDR3 sequence is 14 residues long. CDR3 coding DNA: TGCAGTGCTAGAGATGTAGCTAGCTGGGCCGAGCAGTACTTC. Translation gives CSARDVASWAEQYF.

This sequence joins TRBV14 and TRBJ1-1, with D unclear. Looked up from germline, CDR1 is SGHDN and CDR2 is FVKESK. V dropped 3 bases and J dropped 4 bases, with 18 bases sitting between them. The CDR3 contains 16 residues. CDR3 nucleotide sequence: TGTGCCAGCAGCCACCAAGTGATAGGCCGACGCACTGAAGCTTTCTTT. Amino acids: CASSHQVIGRRTEAFF.

This clonotype has only one observation. The rearrangement joins TRBV6-1 to TRBJ2-5, with 10 bases aligning to TRBD1. The CDR3 is 15 residues long. CDR1 and CDR2 from the germline V gene are MNHNS and SASEGT. V gave up 5 bases and J gave up 11 bases; unmatched junction bases: 14. The CDR3 loop is CASSKGQGRFNEQYF. The DNA for the CDR3 is TGTGCCAGCAGTAAGGGACAGGGGAGATTCAATGAGCAGTACTTC.

This clonotype was found a few times. The rearrangement joins TRBV6-2 or TRBV6-3 to TRBJ1-1; TRBD1 is a possible D gene (5 bases). The CDR3 consists of 17 residues. The germline V gene has CDR1 MNHEY and CDR2 SVGEGT. V lost 0 bases and J 3 bases, leaving 17 bases between the germline ends. The CDR3 DNA reads as TGTGCCAGCAGTTACTCGAATTTGGGGCAGGGAGACACTGAAGCTTTCTTT. This encodes CASSYSNLGQGDTEAFF.

V and J are TRBV2 and TRBJ1-1; D might be TRBD1 (5 bases). The CDR3 sequence is 17 residues long. Germline V gene data show CDR1 as SNHLY and CDR2 as FYNNEI. The ends were cut back, 2 bases at V and 0 bases at J, with 16 bases in the middle. The CDR3 region is CASSEWGRQSMNTEAFF. As DNA, the CDR3 is TGTGCCAGCAGTGAATGGGGCCGACAGAGCATGAACACTGAAGCTTTCTTT.

This clonotype was recorded at least ten times. CDR3 loop: CATSREGRNTGELFF. The CDR3 DNA follows: TGTGCCACCAGCAGAGAAGGAAGGAACACCGGGGAGCTGTTTTTT. The rearrangement links TRBV15 to TRBJ2-2, with D uncertain. The V gene lost 0 bases and the J gene lost 1 base, with 6 bases spanning the gap. The CDR3 contains 15 residues. The germline CDR1 and CDR2 sequences are LNHNV and YYDKDF (reference sequence).

The chain carries TRBV28 and TRBJ2-5, with D hard to call. The CDR3 spans 14 residues. Trimming removed 6 bases at V and 6 bases at J, with 17 bases between. Germline V gene sequence: CDR1 MDHEN, CDR2 SYDVKM. CDR3 nucleotide sequence: TGTGCCAGCAGGGTTGTAGGGTCTGTGAAGACCCAGTACTTC. Translation: CASRVVGSVKTQYF.

Points on this clonotype: The junction departs from the called germline gene at one end, perhaps through a read error. CDR3 DNA: TGTGCCAGCAGCCTCCGTTTCTCTGGGGCCAACGTCCGGACTTTC. Amino acids: CASSLRFSGANVRTF. The V gene is TRBV7-2, the J gene TRBJ2-6, with a tentative D call TRBD1 (5 bases). This CDR3 spans 15 amino acids. Per germline, CDR1 SGHTA and CDR2 FQGNSA.

This clonotype was counted many times. The chain recombines TRBV7-8 with TRBJ2-7; 7 bases fit TRBD1. Per germline, CDR1 SGHVS and CDR2 FQNEAQ. V shed 3 bases and J 2 bases; nucleotides not matched to a gene: 4. CDR3 length: 14 residues. The CDR3 coding sequence is TGTGCCAGCAGCTTGAACAGGGGAACCTACGAGCAGTACTTC. The encoded protein is CASSLNRGTYEQYF. Drawing the rest from reference TRBV7-8 and TRBJ2-7, the complete variable domain is GAGVSQSPRYKVAKRGQDVALRCDPISGHVSLFWYQQALGQGPEFLTYFQNEAQLDKSGLPSDRFFAERPEGSVSTLKIQRTQQEDSAVYLCASSLNRGTYEQYFGPGTRLTVT.

The rearrangement joins TRBV7-2 to TRBJ1-6; D is ambiguous. Trimming left V 3 bases short and J 5 bases short, with 8 bases between. The germline gives CDR1 SGHTA, CDR2 FQGNSA. The CDR3 is 14 residues long. CDR3 in DNA: TGTGCCAGCAGCTTTGGTGGAGATAATTCACCCCTCCACTTT. It translates to CASSFGGDNSPLHF. The whole variable domain, remainder taken from reference TRBV7-2 and TRBJ1-6, is GAGVSQSPSNKVTEKGKDVELRCDPISGHTALYWYRQSLGQGLEFLIYFQGNSAPDKSGLPSDRFSAERTGGSVSTLTIQRTQQEDSAVYLCASSFGGDNSPLHFGNGTRLTVT.

This clonotype has at least ten counts. This chain joins TRBV15 and TRBJ2-7; the D is unclear. CDR1 and CDR2 from the germline V gene are LNHNV and YYDKDF (reference sequence). Trimming removed 0 bases at V and 1 base at J, with 4 bases between. This CDR3 is 13 amino acids long. DNA for the CDR3: TGTGCCACCAGCAGAGACAGATCCTACGAGCAGTACTTC. Protein sequence: CATSRDRSYEQYF.

The chain joins TRBV11-2 to TRBJ2-6; no clear D. V was shortened by 4 bases and J by 0 bases, with 13 bases between the two germline ends. The CDR3 runs to 17 residues. Germline V CDR1 and CDR2: SGHAT, FQNNGV. CDR3 protein: CASSSLTVSSGANVLTF. CDR3 DNA sequence: TGTGCCAGCAGCTCGTTGACCGTTAGCTCTGGGGCCAACGTCCTGACTTTC.

This clonotype was found a few times. The chain joins TRBV12-3 or TRBV12-4 to TRBJ2-3, with 12 bases identical to TRBD2. The CDR3 has 14 amino acids. The junction had 3 bases not matched to a gene; V was cut back by 7 bases and J by 4 bases. The CDR3 region has the DNA TGTGCCAGCACTAGCGGGAGGGGAGCAGATACGCAGTATTTT. Amino acids: CASTSGRGADTQYF.

The chain couples TRBV11-2 to TRBJ2-3; D gene unclear. CDR1 is SGHAT and CDR2 is FQNNGV in the germline V gene. V was shortened by 5 bases and J by 3 bases, with 12 bases between the two germline ends. This CDR3 comprises 14 residues. CDR3 residues: CASSDLKGTDTQYF. The CDR3 DNA reads as TGTGCCAGCAGCGACTTAAAGGGAACAGATACGCAGTATTTT.

In its sample, this clonotype was seen a few times. This chain uses TRBV5-5 with TRBJ2-2, with 8 nucleotides matching TRBD2. This CDR3 contains 17 residues. The germline V gene has CDR1 SGHKS and CDR2 YYEKEE (reference sequence). V gave up 0 bases and J gave up 1 base; unmatched junction bases: 5. The CDR3 DNA is TGTGCCAGCAGCTTGGTAGTGCTAGCGGGGAACACCGGGGAGCTGTTTTTT. Its protein is CASSLVVLAGNTGELFF.

In its sample, this clonotype was seen many times. V gene TRBV24-1 combines with J gene TRBJ2-7, with 8 bases fitting TRBD1. Germline V gene data show CDR1 as KGHDR and CDR2 as SFDVKD. This CDR3 region has 14 residues. J lost 6 bases, V lost 4 bases, and 7 bases had no gene match. In nucleotides, the CDR3 is TGTGCCACCAGTGACTCCGGGACAGGCGTCGAGCAGTACTTC. Residues: CATSDSGTGVEQYF.

This clonotype has a handful of counts. The chain is built from TRBV7-8 and TRBJ2-3; 8 positions match TRBD1. The V segment lost 5 bases and the J segment 6 bases; nucleotides outside the gene matches: 13. The CDR3 runs to 16 residues. Germline assignment: CDR1 SGHVS and CDR2 FQNEAQ. CDR3 coding DNA: TGTGCCAGCAGCCGCCGGACAGGGAGGTGGTTGGATACGCAGTATTTT. Amino acid sequence: CASSRRTGRWLDTQYF.

This clonotype turned up a few times. The V and J genes are TRBV20-1 and TRBJ1-1; 12 bases are shared with TRBD1. CDR1 DFQATT and CDR2 SNEGSKA come from the germline V gene (reference sequence). The CDR3 is made up of 14 amino acids. Germline trimming cut 6 bases from V and 6 bases from J; bases unmatched to any gene: 8. The DNA for the CDR3 is TGCAGTGCCGCCGGGACAGGGGGCGTCTCTGAAGCTTTCTTT. It yields the protein CSAAGTGGVSEAFF.

This clonotype occurred many times. The CDR3 here is CASSGGQLNTEAFF. The CDR3 region has the DNA TGTGCCAGCAGCGGAGGACAGTTGAACACTGAAGCTTTCTTT. The genes are TRBV9 and TRBJ1-1; TRBD1 is a possible D gene (6 bases). V was clipped by 3 bases and J by 0 bases, with 9 bases between them. From germline, CDR1 is SGDLS and CDR2 YYNGEE. The length of the CDR3 is 14 residues.

This clonotype was observed at least ten times. The chain links TRBV7-2 to TRBJ2-3, with TRBD2 matching over 9 bases. V lost 1 base and J lost 5; bases outside the gene matches: 4. There are 15 residues in the CDR3. Germline assignment: CDR1 SGHTA and CDR2 FQGNSA. CDR3 nucleotides: TGTGCCAGCAGCTTAGTTGCGGGGGGGGGAGATACGCAGTATTTT. It yields the protein CASSLVAGGGDTQYF.

This clonotype was counted a single time. The chain couples TRBV20-1 to TRBJ1-3; no clear D gene. CDR1 and CDR2 (germline): DFQATT, SNEGSKA (reference sequence). V lost 2 bases and J 0 bases, leaving 14 bases between the germline ends. The CDR3 has 16 amino acids. The CDR3 DNA sequence: TGCAGTGCTAGATCCCACGTAGCACTCTCTGGAAACACCATATATTTT. Its translation: CSARSHVALSGNTIYF.

V is TRBV11-1 and J is TRBJ1-2; TRBD1 agrees at 8 bases. The CDR3 sequence is 14 residues long. Per germline, CDR1 SGHAT and CDR2 FQDESV (reference sequence). The junction had 8 bases not matched to a gene; V was cut back by 5 bases and J by 6 bases. As DNA, the CDR3 is TGTGCCAGCAGCCTAAGGGCAGGGGGCGATGGCTACACCTTC. Protein product: CASSLRAGGDGYTF.

J is TRBJ1-4 and V is TRBV7-2; a possible D gene is TRBD1 (5 bases). Germline-derived CDR1 and CDR2 are SGHTA and FQGNSA. Trimming shortened V by 2 bases and J by 4 bases, and 11 bases separated the two germline ends. The CDR3 runs to 15 residues. The CDR3 here is CASSLQGPLNEKLFF. The CDR3 region has the DNA TGTGCCAGCAGCTTACAGGGACCGCTTAATGAAAAACTGTTTTTT.

This clonotype was recorded once. The chain joins TRBV7-2 to TRBJ2-5; D gene ambiguous. The assigned J gene may be wrong: the sequence end matches TRBJ2-7 better. CDR3 length: 12 amino acids. CDR1 and CDR2 (germline): SGHTA, FQGNSA. CDR3 loop: CASSPGWGEQYF. As DNA, the CDR3 is TGTGCCAGCAGCCCGGGCTGGGGCGAGCAGTACTTC.